A single sample is the source of the 20 T cell receptor beta chains below, sequenced in a study of blood T cell repertoires in COVID-19. The table came from immunoSEQ multiplex PCR; TCRdb's copy has only in-frame clones and leaves some out. The sample has under 250,000 clones; approximately 82% are singletons. The sample consisted of peripheral blood. The receptors come from a woman aged 18 to 35 with acute or convalescent COVID-19.

The V and J genes are TRBV7-8 and TRBJ1-1, with D uncertain. Germline V gene sequence: CDR1 SGHVS, CDR2 FQNEAQ. The CDR3 runs 12 residues. Trimming removed 6 bases at V and 5 bases at J, with 10 bases between. DNA of the CDR3: TGTGCCAGCAGAGGTTCGAGGACTGAAGCTTTCTTT. Amino acid sequence: CASRGSRTEAFF.

The chain carries TRBV13 and TRBJ2-1; 7 bases are shared with TRBD1. The CDR3 covers 16 residues. The germline gives CDR1 PRHDT, CDR2 FYEKMQ (reference sequence). Trimming at V came to 1 base and at J to 1 base, leaving 4 bases not matched to a gene. The CDR3 is CASSLAVTGSYNEQFF. The CDR3 DNA is TGTGCCAGCAGCTTAGCGGTGACAGGGTCCTACAATGAGCAGTTCTTC.

The chain uses TRBV6-1 and TRBJ1-2, with TRBD1 as a possible D gene (5 bases). V shed 1 base and J shed 2 bases, with 5 bases lying between them. Germline V gives CDR1 MNHNS, CDR2 SASEGT. CDR3 length: 13 amino acids. The CDR3 DNA reads TGTGCCAGCAGTGAAGGACAGAACTATGGCTACACCTTC. Translating it yields CASSEGQNYGYTF.

The J gene is TRBJ1-2, the V gene TRBV5-1; TRBD1 is a possible D gene (5 bases). The V gene's germline CDR1 is SGHRS and CDR2 YFSETQ. This CDR3 is 14 amino acids long. Trimming pared 5 bases from V and 7 bases from J, leaving 18 bases between. CDR3 protein: CASRPDTPSGGYTF. The DNA of the CDR3 is TGCGCCAGCAGACCGGACACTCCCTCGGGTGGCTACACCTTC.

CDR3 DNA: TGTGCCAGCAGCGGACGGACAGAGAACACTGAAGCTTTCTTT. This sequence encodes CASSGRTENTEAFF. This chain connects TRBV9 to TRBJ1-1; D is perhaps TRBD1 (6 bases). CDR3 length: 14 residues. Trimming removed 3 bases from V and 1 base from J, with 10 bases in between. Germline CDR1 and CDR2: SGDLS and YYNGEE.

This chain links TRBV18 with TRBJ2-2; unclear D gene. Germline CDR1 and CDR2: KGHSH and LQKENI. Trimming cost V 3 bases and J 2 bases, with 16 bases left between them. The CDR3 runs to 17 residues. CDR3: CASSPRSPLGNTGELFF. The CDR3 nucleotides are TGTGCCAGCTCACCCCGGTCACCCCTGGGCAACACCGGGGAGCTGTTTTTT.

The CDR3 sequence: CASSTGGGDLGRSTNYGYTF. CDR3 DNA: TGTGCCAGTAGTACCGGGGGAGGTGATTTGGGACGGTCTACTAACTATGGCTACACCTTC. The V gene is TRBV19, the J gene TRBJ1-2, with a possible D match to TRBD1 (5 bases). This CDR3 region has 20 residues. Per the germline V gene, CDR1 is LNHDA and CDR2 is SQIVND (reference sequence). Trimming shortened V by 4 bases and J by 0 bases, and 27 bases separated the two germline ends. Full variable domain (missing parts from reference TRBV19 and TRBJ1-2): DGGITQSPKYLFRKEGQNVTLSCEQNLNHDAMYWYRQDPGQGLRLIYYSQIVNDFQKGDIAEGYSVSREKKESFPLTVTSAQKNPTAFYLCASSTGGGDLGRSTNYGYTFGSGTRLTVV.

J is TRBJ1-4 and V is TRBV7-2; tentatively, D is TRBD1 (5 bases). Germline CDR1 reads SGHTA; CDR2 reads FQGNSA. Trimming shortened V by 2 bases and J by 2 bases, and 9 bases separated the two germline ends. The CDR3 runs to 15 residues. For the CDR3, the DNA is TGTGCCAGCAGCTTATCAGGGTTCACTAATGAAAAACTGTTTTTT. The encoded protein is CASSLSGFTNEKLFF.

J is TRBJ2-7 and V is TRBV6-5; D ambiguous. From germline, CDR1 is MNHEY and CDR2 SVGAGI. This CDR3 contains 14 residues. Trimming took off 2 bases at V and 4 bases at J, with 12 bases between the two ends. CDR3 sequence: CASSYGPRSYEQYF. CDR3 DNA sequence: TGTGCCAGCAGTTACGGTCCGAGATCATACGAGCAGTACTTC.

This chain links TRBV19 with TRBJ2-2; tentative D call: TRBD2 (6 bases). The V gene's germline CDR1 is LNHDA and CDR2 SQIVND (reference sequence). The CDR3 is made up of 13 amino acids. Trimming left V 6 bases short and J 3 bases short, with 8 bases between. CDR3 DNA: TGTGCCAGTAGGGGACTCTACACCGGGGAGCTGTTTTTT. Translation gives CASRGLYTGELFF.

The V gene is TRBV18, the J gene TRBJ1-2, with 11 bases identical to TRBD1. The CDR3 is 14 residues long. Unmatched junction bases numbered 7, after V lost 6 bases and J lost 7 bases. CDR1 KGHSH and CDR2 LQKENI come from the germline V gene. The CDR3, as DNA: TGTGCCAGCTCGTCGGACAGGGGGCGAGGTGGCTACACCTTC. Translation: CASSSDRGRGGYTF.

J is TRBJ2-5 and V is TRBV9, with 8 positions matching TRBD1. CDR3 size: 14 residues. V lost 3 bases to trimming and J lost 4 bases; unmatched junction nucleotides: 5. CDR1 is SGDLS and CDR2 is YYNGEE in the germline V gene. The CDR3 spells CASSDGQGGETQYF. For the CDR3, the DNA is TGTGCCAGCAGCGACGGACAGGGTGGAGAGACCCAGTACTTC.

The count of this clone is one. The V call is TRBV24-1, the J call TRBJ2-7; TRBD2 is a possible D gene (6 bases). Trimming shortened V by 7 bases and J by 4 bases, and 19 bases separated the two germline ends. From germline, CDR1 is KGHDR and CDR2 SFDVKD. The CDR3 runs to 15 residues. CDR3 nucleotides: TGTGCCACCAGCGTTGAACGGGCGGGACGGTACGAGCAGTACTTC. Translated, it gives CATSVERAGRYEQYF.

The chain employs TRBV9 and TRBJ2-7, with D maybe TRBD2 (5 bases). This CDR3 contains 12 residues. Germline values: CDR1 SGDLS, CDR2 YYNGEE. Trimming cost V 7 bases and J 2 bases, with 10 bases left between them. The CDR3 DNA reads as TGTGCCAGCGGGCGGGCCCCCTACGAGCAGTACTTC. This gives the protein CASGRAPYEQYF.

The chain carries TRBV20-1 and TRBJ1-2, with a possible D match to TRBD1 (6 bases). V dropped 2 bases and J dropped 12 bases, with 10 bases sitting between them. The germline V gene encodes CDR1 DFQATT and CDR2 SNEGSKA (reference sequence). The CDR3 extends over 10 amino acids. CDR3 region: CSARRDRNTF. DNA of the CDR3: TGCAGTGCTAGACGAGACAGGAACACCTTC.

CDR3 DNA sequence: TGTGCCACTGGGACAGGGGGACTTTTCTACGAGCAGTACTTC. Its translation: CATGTGGLFYEQYF. The J gene is TRBJ2-7, the V gene TRBV2; 11 bases are shared with TRBD1. The V gene's germline CDR1 is SNHLY and CDR2 FYNNEI. CDR3 length equals 14 residues. V was clipped by 10 bases and J by 3 bases; unmatched bases: 8. Full variable domain (rest looked up from reference TRBV2 and TRBJ2-7): EPEVTQTPSHQVTQMGQEVILRCVPISNHLYFYWYRQILGQKVEFLVSFYNNEISEKSEIFDDQFSVERPDGSNFTLKIRSTKLEDSAMYFCATGTGGLFYEQYFGPGTRLTVT.

The chain employs TRBV13 and TRBJ2-7; D might be TRBD2 (6 bases). The CDR3 loop spans 14 amino acids. Trimming stripped 7 bases from V and 2 bases from J, with 15 bases between. Per germline, CDR1 PRHDT and CDR2 FYEKMQ (reference sequence). The CDR3 DNA follows: TGTGCCAGCACCACGGGACTCCTCCCCTACGAGCAGTACTTC. This codes for CASTTGLLPYEQYF.

CDR3: CASGGLRNYGYTF. The CDR3, as DNA: TGTGCTAGTGGTGGGCTTCGGAACTATGGCTACACCTTC. The gene calls are TRBV12-5 and TRBJ1-2; D is unclear. CDR1 is LGHNT, CDR2 FRNRAP, per germline. V lost 5 bases to trimming and J lost 2 bases, with 9 bases between them. This CDR3 comprises 13 residues.

This chain connects TRBV6-2 or TRBV6-3 to TRBJ1-2; no firm D call. The ends were cut back, 0 bases at V and 0 bases at J, with 8 bases in the middle. The CDR3 runs 15 residues. Germline CDR1 reads MNHEY; CDR2 reads SVGEGT. The CDR3 sequence: CASSYSRRTNYGYTF. The CDR3, as DNA: TGTGCCAGCAGTTACTCGAGGCGGACTAACTATGGCTACACCTTC.

The V and J genes are TRBV30 and TRBJ1-2; D is unclear. This CDR3 has 13 residues. V was trimmed by 3 bases and J by 2 bases, leaving 10 bases between them. Germline-derived CDR1 and CDR2 are GTSNPN and SVGIG (reference sequence). The CDR3 loop reads CAWSAEPNYGYTF. For the CDR3, the DNA is TGTGCCTGGAGCGCGGAGCCCAACTATGGCTACACCTTC.